This record looks at one TCR beta chain sequence and its context. The antigen is undetermined. The sample belongs to a study of Ad26.COV2.S vaccination and SARS-CoV-2 variants. Whole-study results and caveats: Breadth and depth estimates from TCRs may understate total T cell responses.

CDR1 SGHRS and CDR2 YFSETQ come from the germline V gene. The germline V and J ends were trimmed by 0 bases and 5 bases, with 12 bases remaining between them. This CDR3 has 15 residues. Sample treatment: around 19 received Ad26.COV2.S at low or high dose, single or two shots; several received placebo; per-sample allocation not given. Specimens were obtained on day 63 following the first vaccine or placebo injection. An adult of 18-55 years in Boston served as donor. Produced via immunoSEQ multiplex PCR; TCRdb's table is partial and in-frame only. The sample consists of about 680,000 clones, 89% of them appearing once.

This chain connects TRBV5-1 to TRBJ2-1, with D possibly being TRBD2 (6 bases). This specimen consisted of peripheral blood, obtained in a trial of Ad26.COV2.S vaccine versus placebo. The receptor's source is a person between 18 and 60 years old who received the Ad26.COV2.S COVID-19 vaccine or a placebo. CDR3 sequence (DNA): TGCGCCAGCAGCTTGGGGACTACCAGAAACAATGAGCAGTTCTTC. This gives the protein CASSLGTTRNNEQFF.